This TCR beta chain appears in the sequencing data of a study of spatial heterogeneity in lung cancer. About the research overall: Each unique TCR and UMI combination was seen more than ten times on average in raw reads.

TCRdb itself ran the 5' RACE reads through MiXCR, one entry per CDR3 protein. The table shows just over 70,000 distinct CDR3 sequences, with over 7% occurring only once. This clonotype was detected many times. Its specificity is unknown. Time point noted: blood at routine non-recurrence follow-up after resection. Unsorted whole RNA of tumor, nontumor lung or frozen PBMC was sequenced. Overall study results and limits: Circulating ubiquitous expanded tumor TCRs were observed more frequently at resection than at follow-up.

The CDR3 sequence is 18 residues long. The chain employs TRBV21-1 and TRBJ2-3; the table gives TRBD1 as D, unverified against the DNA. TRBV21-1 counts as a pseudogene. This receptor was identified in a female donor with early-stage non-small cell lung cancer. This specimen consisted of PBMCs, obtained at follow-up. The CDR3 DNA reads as TGTGCCAGCAGCAAAGGACCGGACAGTGGTATTCGCACAGATACGCAGTATTTT. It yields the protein CASSKGPDSGIRTDTQYF.